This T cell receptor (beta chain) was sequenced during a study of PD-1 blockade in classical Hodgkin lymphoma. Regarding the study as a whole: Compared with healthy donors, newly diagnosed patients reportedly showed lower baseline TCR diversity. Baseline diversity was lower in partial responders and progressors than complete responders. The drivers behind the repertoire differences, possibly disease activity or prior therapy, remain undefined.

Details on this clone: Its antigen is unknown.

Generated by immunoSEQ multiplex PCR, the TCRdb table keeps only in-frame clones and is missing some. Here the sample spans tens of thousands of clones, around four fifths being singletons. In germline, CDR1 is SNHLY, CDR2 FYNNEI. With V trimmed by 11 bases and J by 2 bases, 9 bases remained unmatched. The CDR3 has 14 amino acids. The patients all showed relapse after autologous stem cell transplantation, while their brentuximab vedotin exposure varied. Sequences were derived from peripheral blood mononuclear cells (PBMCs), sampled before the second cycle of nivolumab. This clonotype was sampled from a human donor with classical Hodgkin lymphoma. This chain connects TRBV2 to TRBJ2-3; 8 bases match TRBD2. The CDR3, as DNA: TGTGCCGAAGGGGCGGGGGGCGTCACAGATACGCAGTATTTT. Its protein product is CAEGAGGVTDTQYF.